One and the same sample provided the 18 T cell receptor beta chains below, sequenced in a study of T cell responses to AZD1222 COVID-19 vaccine. Sequencing was performed with immunoSEQ multiplex PCR; in TCRdb, only in-frame clones are kept and a portion is missing. Of approximately 100,000 clones in the sample, around 94% were seen once. The sample consisted of peripheral blood, taken on day 0 of AZD1222 vaccination. The receptors here all came from an adult in good health.

V gene TRBV12-3 or TRBV12-4 combines with J gene TRBJ1-2; D gene unclear. The CDR3 covers 11 residues. The ends were cut back, 5 bases at V and 8 bases at J, with 9 bases in the middle. DNA for the CDR3: TGTGCCAGCAGTGCCCAGAGGGGCTACACCTTC. It yields the protein CASSAQRGYTF.

The chain couples TRBV28 to TRBJ2-3; 8 bases are a match to TRBD1. V lost 6 bases, J lost 2 bases, and 13 bases stayed unmatched. Germline V gene lookup returns CDR1 MDHEN and CDR2 SYDVKM. This CDR3 has 17 residues. The CDR3 sequence is CASSHTRGRGYTDTQYF. CDR3 bases: TGTGCCAGCAGCCACACCAGGGGGCGAGGCTACACAGATACGCAGTATTTT.

The V call is TRBV11-2, the J call TRBJ1-2, with D uncertain. CDR1 SGHAT and CDR2 FQNNGV come from the germline V gene. The germline V and J ends were trimmed by 2 bases and 3 bases, with 10 bases remaining between them. This CDR3 has 14 amino acids. The CDR3 here is CASSLNRVDYGYTF. CDR3 nucleotide sequence: TGTGCCAGCAGCTTAAATAGGGTTGACTATGGCTACACCTTC.

The CDR3 protein is CASSLGGLVDTQYF. CDR3 DNA sequence: TGTGCCAGCAGCTTAGGAGGTTTGGTAGATACGCAGTATTTT. The chain uses TRBV11-3 and TRBJ2-3; D unresolved. CDR1 is SGHNT, CDR2 YENEEA, per germline. The CDR3 totals 14 residues. Trimming took off 1 base at V and 5 bases at J, with 10 bases between the two ends. The full variable domain, rest sourced from reference TRBV11-3 and TRBJ2-3, is EAGVVQSPRYKIIEKKQPVAFWCNPISGHNTLYWYLQNLGQGPELLIRYENEEAVDDSQLPKDRFSAERLKGVDSTLKIQPAELGDSAVYLCASSLGGLVDTQYFGPGTRLTVL.

This chain uses TRBV7-9 with TRBJ2-2, with 9 bases lining up with TRBD1. CDR3 length: 16 amino acids. Germline loops: CDR1 SEHNR, CDR2 FQNEAQ (reference sequence). V shed 3 bases, J shed 1 base, and the junction held 3 bases outside the gene matches. Written as DNA, the CDR3 is TGTGCCAGCAGCTTTGGGACAGGGATGAACACCGGGGAGCTGTTTTTT. This gives the protein CASSFGTGMNTGELFF.

The chain couples TRBV12-5 to TRBJ2-3; no definite D call. CDR3 length equals 14 residues. V lost 4 bases and J 6 bases, leaving 14 bases between the germline ends. Germline assignment: CDR1 LGHNT and CDR2 FRNRAP. The CDR3 protein is CASGWYQYEDTQYF. In DNA form, the CDR3 reads TGTGCTAGTGGTTGGTACCAGTATGAGGATACGCAGTATTTT.

V is TRBV4-3 and J is TRBJ1-6; D is undetermined. Trimming left V 0 bases short and J 11 bases short, with 8 bases between. Germline V gene lookup returns CDR1 LGHNA and CDR2 YSLEER. This CDR3 region has 13 residues. The CDR3 here is CASSQDLSAPLHF. Here the CDR3 DNA reads TGCGCCAGCAGCCAAGATCTTTCCGCACCCCTCCACTTT.

The chain combines TRBV6-2 or TRBV6-3 with TRBJ1-1; D not resolved. The CDR3 covers 14 residues. Deletions cut 5 bases from V and 5 bases from J, with 15 bases between. CDR1 and CDR2 (germline): MNHEY, SVGEGT. The CDR3 DNA reads as TGTGCCAGCAGTACCTTAAGGAGGGTGACTGAAGCTTTCTTT. Amino acids: CASSTLRRVTEAFF.

This sequence joins TRBV11-2 and TRBJ1-2; 7 bases align to TRBD1. Germline V lookup: CDR1 SGHAT, CDR2 FQNNGV. This CDR3 is 15 amino acids long. Germline trimming cut 7 bases from V and 8 bases from J; bases unmatched to any gene: 16. The CDR3 protein is CASTSASTGSRGYTF. CDR3 coding DNA: TGTGCCAGCACCTCTGCCTCGACAGGGTCTCGAGGCTACACCTTC.

The chain uses TRBV28 and TRBJ1-1; no firm D call. The CDR3 contains 12 residues. Germline V lookup: CDR1 MDHEN, CDR2 SYDVKM. The germline V and J ends were trimmed by 3 bases and 3 bases, with 5 bases remaining between them. The CDR3 loop is CASSFSDTEAFF. CDR3 coding DNA: TGTGCCAGCAGTTTCTCGGACACTGAAGCTTTCTTT.

This CDR3 is CASSLAPGQGTGNEQFF. In DNA, the CDR3 is TGCGCCAGCAGCTTGGCGCCGGGACAGGGTACAGGAAATGAGCAGTTCTTC. The J gene is TRBJ2-1, the V gene TRBV5-1; 9 positions match TRBD1. CDR1 is SGHRS and CDR2 is YFSETQ in the germline V gene. This CDR3 region has 17 residues. With V trimmed by 0 bases and J by 7 bases, 11 bases remained unmatched.

The J gene is TRBJ1-4, the V gene TRBV5-6; D is ambiguous. Germline CDR1 is SGHDT and CDR2 is YYEEEE. Trimming took 0 bases from V and 0 from J, leaving 12 bases between them. The length of the CDR3 is 17 residues. CDR3 sequence reads: CASSLGQSFATNEKLFF. The CDR3, as DNA: TGTGCCAGCAGCTTGGGACAATCCTTTGCAACTAATGAAAAACTGTTTTTT.

The chain is built from TRBV28 and TRBJ1-5; D remains unclear. CDR1 and CDR2 (germline): MDHEN, SYDVKM. This CDR3 comprises 13 residues. Deletions cut 3 bases from V and 6 bases from J, with 9 bases between. CDR3 amino acids: CASSFDSFQPQHF. The CDR3 region has the DNA TGTGCCAGCAGTTTTGATTCTTTTCAGCCCCAGCATTTT.

The chain uses TRBV19 and TRBJ2-2; TRBD1 might be the D (6 bases). Trimming removed 6 bases at V and 2 bases at J, with 13 bases between. From germline, CDR1 is LNHDA and CDR2 SQIVND (reference sequence). The length of the CDR3 is 15 residues. CDR3 bases: TGTGCCAGTAGCCTGATACAGGGTAACACCGGGGAGCTGTTTTTT. Its translation is CASSLIQGNTGELFF.

This chain joins TRBV7-3 and TRBJ1-1; no definite D call. CDR1 is SGHTA, CDR2 FQGTGA, per germline. The CDR3 contains 13 residues. Deletions cut 4 bases from V and 8 bases from J, with 14 bases between. CDR3 sequence (DNA): TGTGCCAGCAGCTCCGGCAGAAACGGAGAAGCTTTCTTT. Translating gives CASSSGRNGEAFF.

This rearrangement joins TRBV5-1 to TRBJ2-3; D is possibly TRBD1 or TRBD2 (6 bases each). With 4 bases removed from V and 5 bases from J, the gap between germline ends came to 17 bases. Germline values: CDR1 SGHRS, CDR2 YFSETQ. The CDR3 has 15 amino acids. The CDR3 bases are TGCGCCAGCAGCGGCACAGGGAGGCAAGGAGATACGCAGTATTTT. This gives the protein CASSGTGRQGDTQYF.

In this sample, this clone turned up a few times. The rearrangement uses TRBV6-6 and TRBJ1-2, with no clear D. Per germline, CDR1 MNHNY and CDR2 SVGAGI (reference sequence). The V gene lost 5 bases and the J gene lost 4 bases, with 26 bases spanning the gap. The CDR3 has 18 residues. CDR3 sequence: CASSPLYIYPFVIYGYTF. DNA of the CDR3: TGTGCCAGCAGTCCCCTTTACATATACCCATTCGTAATCTATGGCTACACCTTC.

This chain uses TRBV7-9 with TRBJ2-5, with D uncertain. V was trimmed by 6 bases and J by 1 base, leaving 12 bases between them. The CDR3 consists of 14 residues. Germline V CDR1 and CDR2: SEHNR, FQNEAQ (reference sequence). CDR3 region: CASRKSAGQETQYF. CDR3 sequence (DNA): TGTGCCAGCAGAAAGAGCGCAGGCCAAGAGACCCAGTACTTC. Based on the CDR3 plus reference TRBV7-9 and TRBJ2-5, the full variable domain is DTGVSQNPRHKITKRGQNVTFRCDPISEHNRLYWYRQTLGQGPEFLTYFQNEAQLEKSRLLSDRFSAERPKGSFSTLEIQRTEQGDSAMYLCASRKSAGQETQYFGPGTRLLVL.